This TCR beta chain was captured by sequencing in a study of neoadjuvant anti-PD-1 for oral cavity cancer. Across the whole study: Non-progressing patients received a fourth nivolumab dose near day 43, then surgery on days 50-56.

The time point here: after neoadjuvant nivolumab, at surgical resection. PBMC libraries mostly used approximately 500 ng of input genomic DNA, with six replicates per sample. The protocol was immunoSEQ multiplex PCR, while the TCRdb copy is restricted to in-frame clones and leaves out a portion. The data show over 65,000 clones, roughly 90% seen once. The CDR3 spans 14 residues. Per the germline V gene, CDR1 is MNHEY and CDR2 is SVGAGI. The V end was cut by 4 bases, the J end by 7 bases, with 14 bases between. Study-wide findings and caveats: PBMC Gini-index clonality exceeded responders' in non-responders post-nivolumab.

As for this clone: Its antigen remains unidentified.

This sequence was found in a person between 40 and 80 years old with oral cavity squamous cell carcinoma. The sample here was PBMCs, taken after nivolumab (anti-PD-1) treatment. The chain uses TRBV6-5 and TRBJ2-1, with unresolved D. The CDR3 is CASSFSFPRNEQFF. The CDR3, as DNA: TGTGCCAGCAGTTTTTCCTTCCCTCGGAATGAGCAGTTCTTC.